The clone carrying this TCR beta chain was seen many times. Its antigen is not known. The entry originates in a study of T-cell reconstitution after alpha-beta-depleted transplantation in children. Study-wide results and limits: Reportedly, roughly two months post-transplant, alpha-beta T cells arose from several hundred expanded graft clones.

This sample's TCRbeta library carried unique molecular identifier barcodes. TCRdb passed the PCR reads through MiXCR, listing each CDR3 protein once. Seen here are over 45,000 distinct CDR3 sequences, under 6% observed once, and the top ten hold over 25%. CDR1 is SGHVS and CDR2 is FQNEAQ in the germline V gene. Trimming cost V 5 bases and J 3 bases, with 23 bases left between them. This CDR3 is built from 18 residues. This chain links TRBV7-8 with TRBJ2-1; no definite D call. The TCR originated in a female patient aged 2-15 years who had a stem cell transplant for aplastic anemia, so the T cells may come from the graft donor. The starting material was PBMCs, mostly from graft donor cells, obtained 60 days after TCRalphabeta/CD19-depleted stem cell transplant. The CDR3 DNA reads TGTGCCAGCAGCCGATGGGGTCGGTTGGCGTCATACTACAATGAGCAGTTCTTC. Translating it yields CASSRWGRLASYYNEQFF.